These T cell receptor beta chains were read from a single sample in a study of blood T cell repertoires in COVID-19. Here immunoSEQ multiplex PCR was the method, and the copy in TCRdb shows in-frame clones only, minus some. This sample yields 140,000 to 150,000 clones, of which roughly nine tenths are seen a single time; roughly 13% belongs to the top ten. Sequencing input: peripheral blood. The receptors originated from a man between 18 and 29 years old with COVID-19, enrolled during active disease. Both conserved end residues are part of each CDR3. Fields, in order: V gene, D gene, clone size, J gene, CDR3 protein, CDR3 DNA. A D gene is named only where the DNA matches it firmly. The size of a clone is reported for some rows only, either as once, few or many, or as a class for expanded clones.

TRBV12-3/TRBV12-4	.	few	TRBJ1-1	CASTIRDWTEAFF	TGTGCCAGCACCATCAGGGATTGGACTGAAGCTTTCTTT
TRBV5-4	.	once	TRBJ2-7	CASSFQTPGRYEQYF	TGTGCCAGCAGCTTCCAGACACCGGGAAGGTACGAGCAGTACTTC
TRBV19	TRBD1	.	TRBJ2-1	CASSGDRPYNEQFF	TGTGCCAGTAGTGGGGACAGGCCCTACAATGAGCAGTTCTTC
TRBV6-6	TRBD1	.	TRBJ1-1	CASSRGTGGPNTEAFF	TGTGCCAGCAGTCGAGGGACAGGGGGTCCGAACACTGAAGCTTTCTTT
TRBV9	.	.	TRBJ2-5	CASSVGGGLQETQYF	TGTGCCAGCAGCGTAGGCGGCGGCCTCCAAGAGACCCAGTACTTC
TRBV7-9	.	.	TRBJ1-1	CASSYISDMNTEAFF	TGTGCCAGCAGCTATATTAGCGATATGAACACTGAAGCTTTCTTT
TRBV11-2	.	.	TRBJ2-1	CASSLGRATGYNEQFF	TGTGCCAGCAGCTTAGGAAGGGCTACAGGTTACAATGAGCAGTTCTTC
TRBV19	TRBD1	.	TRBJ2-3	CASSAARGGQGIDTQYF	TGTGCCAGTAGTGCCGCCCGGGGGGGACAGGGGATCGATACGCAGTATTTT
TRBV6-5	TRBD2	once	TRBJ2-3	CASNSLAASKDTQYF	TGTGCCAGCAATTCTCTAGCGGCCTCGAAAGATACGCAGTATTTT
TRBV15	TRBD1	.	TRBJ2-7	CATSRTTGTSYEQYF	TGTGCCACCAGCAGAACGACAGGGACCTCCTACGAGCAGTACTTC
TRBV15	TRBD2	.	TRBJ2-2	CATSRAGLAVTGAGELFF	TGTGCCACCAGCAGAGCGGGACTAGCGGTAACGGGCGCCGGGGAGCTGTTTTTT
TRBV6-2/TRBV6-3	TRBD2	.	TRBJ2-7	CASSPGGRGRAILEQYF	TGTGCCAGCAGCCCCGGGGGTCGCGGGAGGGCCATTCTTGAGCAGTACTTC
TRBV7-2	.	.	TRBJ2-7	CASSPLPAIYEQYF	TGTGCCAGCAGCCCACTGCCAGCGATCTACGAGCAGTACTTC